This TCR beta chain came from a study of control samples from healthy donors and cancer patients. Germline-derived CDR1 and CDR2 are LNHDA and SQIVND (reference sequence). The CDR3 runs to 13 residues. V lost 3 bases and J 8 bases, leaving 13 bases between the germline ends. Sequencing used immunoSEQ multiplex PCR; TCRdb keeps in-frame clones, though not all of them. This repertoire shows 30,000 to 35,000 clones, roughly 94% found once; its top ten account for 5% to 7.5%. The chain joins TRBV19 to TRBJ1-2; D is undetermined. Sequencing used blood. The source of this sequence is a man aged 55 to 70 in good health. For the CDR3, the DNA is TGTGCCAGTAGTATCCGGCCCTCTCAGGGCTACACCTTC. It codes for CASSIRPSQGYTF.